One sample yielded the 6 T cell receptor beta chains listed below, sequenced in a study of CD4 and CD8 cells across lung adenocarcinoma regions. TCRdb re-called the PCR reads with MiXCR, one entry per CDR3 protein. The sample lists about 25,000 distinct CDR3 sequences, 53% seen once, with about 45% in the top ten. The sequenced material came from CD8+ T cells from the center of a lung tumor. These receptors originate from a male donor with lung adenocarcinoma. The CD4 and CD8 labels of this study may be unreliable.

On this clonotype itself: The junction departs from germline at one end; a sequencing error may be responsible. The rearrangement uses TRBV6-1 and TRBJ2-4, with D tentatively TRBD1 or TRBD2 (6 bases each). Germline V gene data show CDR1 as MNHNS and CDR2 as SASEGT. This CDR3 region has 16 residues. The CDR3 sequence: CASSEAGPGARDMQYF. CDR3 nucleotide sequence: TGTGCCAGCAGTGAAGCGGGGCCGGGAGCCAGGGACATGCAGTACTTC.

DNA of the CDR3: TGCGCCAGCAGTGTCCCGGGGGTGCTAGCCAAAAATACGCAGTATTTT. Translating it yields CASSVPGVLAKNTQYF. V usage is TRBV10-2 and J usage is TRBJ2-4, with a possible D match to TRBD2 (6 bases). The end of the DNA is better explained by TRBJ2-3, so the J call may be wrong. The CDR3 runs 16 residues. CDR1 is WSHSY and CDR2 is SAAADI in the germline V gene.

On this clonotype itself: A junction boundary mismatches the germline segment, possibly from a read error. The rearrangement links TRBV6-1 to TRBJ2-5; D is perhaps TRBD1 or TRBD2 (5 bases each). CDR3 length equals 16 residues. Germline-derived CDR1 and CDR2 are MNHNS and SASEGT. CDR3 coding DNA: TGTGCCAGCGGGGGAGCCGGGACCCGTGTCCGAGAGACCCAGTACTTT. This gives the protein CASGGAGTRVRETQYF.

There are a few counts of this clonotype. This chain uses TRBV14 with TRBJ2-3; no firm D call. CDR1 SGHDN and CDR2 FVKESK come from the germline V gene. The germline V and J ends were trimmed by 4 bases and 2 bases, with 10 bases remaining between them. The CDR3 is 14 amino acids. CDR3 loop: CASSLRVVTDTQYF. As DNA, the CDR3 is TGTGCCAGCAGCCTCCGGGTTGTCACAGATACGCAGTATTTT.

This chain links TRBV10-1 with TRBJ2-2; tentative D call: TRBD2 (5 bases). The end of the DNA fits TRBJ2-3 better, so the J call may be wrong. The CDR3 loop spans 12 amino acids. Germline CDR1 is WNHNN and CDR2 is SYGVQD (reference sequence). The CDR3, as DNA: TGCGCCAGGGCTGGGAGCCCCGGGGCGCAGTATTTT. Translating gives CARAGSPGAQYF.

This clonotype was detected many times. The chain couples TRBV6-1 to TRBJ2-1; D gene uncertain. Trimming stripped 6 bases from V and 0 bases from J, with 12 bases between. The CDR3 loop spans 15 amino acids. CDR1 and CDR2 (germline): MNHNS, SASEGT. CDR3 in DNA: TGTGCCAGCAGGAAAGGTCCTAGCTCCTACAATGAGCAGTTCTTC. Translation gives CASRKGPSSYNEQFF.